This T cell receptor (beta chain) was documented in a study of blood T cell repertoires in COVID-19. Study as a whole: The analysed material was cDNA or gDNA that came from T cells, B-cell-depleted T cells, or PBMCs.

Sequencing was performed with immunoSEQ multiplex PCR; in TCRdb, only in-frame clones are kept and a portion is missing. In the table there are hundreds of thousands of clones, about 90% of which are singletons. This TCR came from a man in his sixties with COVID-19, enrolled during active disease. Sequencing input: peripheral blood.

CDR3 sequence (DNA): TGCGCCAGCAGCCAAGCCTCTGGGGGGTTTGAGCTCGGGGATGAGCAGTTCTTC. It translates to CASSQASGGFELGDEQFF. The J gene is TRBJ2-1, the V gene TRBV4-3, with D maybe TRBD2 (6 bases). The V end lost 1 base, the J end lost 8 bases, and 24 bases lay between the germline ends. From germline, CDR1 is LGHNA and CDR2 YSLEER. This CDR3 has 18 residues.